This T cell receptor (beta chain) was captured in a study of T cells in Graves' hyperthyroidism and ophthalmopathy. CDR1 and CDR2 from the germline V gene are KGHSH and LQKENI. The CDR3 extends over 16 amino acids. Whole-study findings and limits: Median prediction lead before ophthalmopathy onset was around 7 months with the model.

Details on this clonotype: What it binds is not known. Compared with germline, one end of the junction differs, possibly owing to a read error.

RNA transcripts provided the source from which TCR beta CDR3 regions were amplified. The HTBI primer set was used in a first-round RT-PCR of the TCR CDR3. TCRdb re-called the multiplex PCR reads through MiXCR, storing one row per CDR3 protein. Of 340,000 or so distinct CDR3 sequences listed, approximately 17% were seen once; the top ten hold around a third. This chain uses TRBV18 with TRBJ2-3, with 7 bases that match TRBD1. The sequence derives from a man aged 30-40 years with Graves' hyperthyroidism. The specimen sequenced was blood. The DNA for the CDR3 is TGTGCCAGCACACCGCTCTTGCCGACAGGGACAGATACGCAGTATTTT. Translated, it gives CASTPLLPTGTDTQYF.